These 23 T cell receptor beta chains share one sample of origin, sequenced in a study of OX40 agonist ivuxolimab in advanced cancers. The method was immunoSEQ multiplex PCR; TCRdb's version includes in-frame clones alone and lacks a portion of them. The sample has around 36,000 clones; nearly 85% are singletons. The sequencing here drew on CD4+ or CD8+ T cells sorted from blood, taken in a trial of the OX40 agonist ivuxolimab. These receptors all come from an adult with an advanced solid tumor such as melanoma, head and neck, liver or kidney cancer.

V is TRBV6-6 and J is TRBJ2-1, with TRBD2 matching over 7 bases. Looked up from germline, CDR1 is MNHNY and CDR2 is SVGAGI (reference sequence). V lost 4 bases, J lost 2 bases, and 8 bases stayed unmatched. The CDR3 totals 16 residues. CDR3 protein: CASSSGGGVPYNEQFF. The CDR3 nucleotides are TGTGCCAGCAGTTCGGGGGGAGGAGTCCCCTACAATGAGCAGTTCTTC.

This chain connects TRBV15 to TRBJ1-2, with D maybe TRBD1 (5 bases). CDR1 and CDR2 from the germline V gene are LNHNV and YYDKDF (reference sequence). The V and J ends lost 0 bases and 2 bases respectively, with 16 bases between them. The CDR3 is made up of 17 amino acids. The chain's CDR3 is CATSREARDWGNYGYTF. DNA for the CDR3: TGTGCCACCAGCAGAGAAGCAAGGGACTGGGGAAACTATGGCTACACCTTC.

J is TRBJ2-2 and V is TRBV11-3; tentatively, D is TRBD2 (5 bases). This CDR3 contains 13 residues. Germline loops: CDR1 SGHNT, CDR2 YENEEA. The V end was cut by 1 base, the J end by 7 bases, with 7 bases between. The CDR3 DNA follows: TGTGCCAGCAGCTTAGTTGCGGGCGGGGAGCTGTTTTTT. This codes for CASSLVAGGELFF.

The chain is built from TRBV27 and TRBJ2-5; TRBD2 aligns across 13 bases. The J segment lost 4 bases and the V segment lost 5 bases, leaving 7 bases of the junction unmatched. Germline-derived CDR1 and CDR2 are MNHEY and SMNVEV (reference sequence). There are 16 residues in the CDR3. CDR3 sequence: CASSQLAGGPGETQYF. CDR3 in DNA: TGTGCCAGCAGTCAACTAGCGGGGGGGCCGGGAGAGACCCAGTACTTC.

The chain joins TRBV7-9 to TRBJ2-7, with D tentatively TRBD1 (5 bases). Germline CDR1 SEHNR, CDR2 FQNEAQ (reference sequence). The CDR3 contains 12 residues. The germline V and J ends were trimmed by 5 bases and 5 bases, with 10 bases remaining between them. The CDR3 nucleotides read TGTGCCAGCAGCCCCCAGGGCAACGAGCAGTACTTC. Residues: CASSPQGNEQYF.

V usage is TRBV9 and J usage is TRBJ2-1, with TRBD2 matching 12 bases. There are 18 residues in the CDR3. The trim removed 4 bases at V and 4 bases at J, leaving 12 bases unmatched. Germline CDR1 is SGDLS and CDR2 is YYNGEE. CDR3 sequence reads: CASSPGQGTSGRYNEQFF. Here the CDR3 DNA reads TGTGCCAGCAGCCCCGGACAGGGAACTAGCGGGAGGTACAATGAGCAGTTCTTC.

V gene TRBV7-2 combines with J gene TRBJ1-1; D call uncertain. The CDR3 extends over 16 amino acids. Trimming cost V 4 bases and J 5 bases, with 20 bases left between them. CDR1 SGHTA and CDR2 FQGNSA come from the germline V gene. Written as DNA, the CDR3 is TGTGCCAGCAGCTCGTACCGCGTAGTGGCGGGGACTGAAGCTTTCTTT. It specifies CASSSYRVVAGTEAFF.

This chain links TRBV2 with TRBJ1-2; D uncertain. Germline CDR1 SNHLY, CDR2 FYNNEI. V lost 6 bases and J 2 bases, leaving 13 bases between the germline ends. This CDR3 has 14 amino acids. The CDR3 coding sequence is TGTGCCAGCAGATCGGGCCTTAGAAACTATGGCTACACCTTC. Its translation is CASRSGLRNYGYTF.

This chain links TRBV9 with TRBJ2-7; 11 bases match TRBD1. CDR1 and CDR2 (germline): SGDLS, YYNGEE. The CDR3 sequence is 14 residues long. Trimming removed 4 bases from V and 5 bases from J; junction bases left unmatched: 5. Here the CDR3 reads CASSSGTGGNEQYF. Here the CDR3 DNA reads TGTGCCAGCAGCTCAGGGACAGGGGGGAACGAGCAGTACTTC. The variable domain in full, with the rest retrieved from reference TRBV9 and TRBJ2-7, is DSGVTQTPKHLITATGQRVTLRCSPRSGDLSVYWYQQSLDQGLQFLIQYYNGEERAKGNILERFSAQQFPDLHSELNLSSLELGDSALYFCASSSGTGGNEQYFGPGTRLTVT.

The chain has TRBV5-4 and TRBJ2-7, with D tentatively TRBD1 (5 bases). V shed 0 bases and J shed 5 bases, with 9 bases lying between them. Germline CDR1 and CDR2: SGHNT and YYREEE (reference sequence). CDR3 size: 13 residues. The CDR3 region is CASSLVSRDEQYF. CDR3 DNA sequence: TGTGCCAGCAGCTTGGTTAGCAGGGACGAGCAGTACTTC.

The genes are TRBV28 and TRBJ2-4, with a possible D match to TRBD2 (6 bases). The germline V and J ends were trimmed by 0 bases and 0 bases, with 15 bases remaining between them. The CDR3 extends over 18 amino acids. From germline, CDR1 is MDHEN and CDR2 SYDVKM. CDR3 sequence: CASSLWAPGDLAKNIQYF. DNA for the CDR3: TGTGCCAGCAGTTTATGGGCCCCGGGAGACCTAGCCAAAAACATTCAGTACTTC.

This clone has just a few counts. The V call is TRBV6-1, the J call TRBJ2-5; no firm D call. From germline, CDR1 is MNHNS and CDR2 SASEGT. The CDR3 is 15 amino acids. Trimming cost V 1 base and J 5 bases, with 14 bases left between them. CDR3 protein: CASSEGSWSGETQYF. DNA of the CDR3: TGTGCCAGCAGTGAAGGTTCATGGTCTGGGGAGACCCAGTACTTC.

The chain joins TRBV5-1 to TRBJ1-5; 9 bases map to TRBD1. The CDR3 is 15 amino acids. Trimming took 4 bases from V and 4 from J; bases not matched to a gene: 6. Germline-derived CDR1 and CDR2 are SGHRS and YFSETQ. CDR3 bases: TGCGCCAGCAGCCCGGGACAGGGCCTAAATCAGCCCCAGCATTTT. It translates to CASSPGQGLNQPQHF.

The chain employs TRBV4-1 and TRBJ2-7, with D possibly being TRBD2 (6 bases). CDR3 length: 15 residues. The germline V gene has CDR1 MGHRA and CDR2 YSYEKL. The V end was cut by 2 bases, the J end by 2 bases, with 13 bases between. This chain's CDR3 is CASSQSPGEAYEQYF. The CDR3 nucleotides are TGCGCCAGCAGCCAAAGTCCCGGGGAGGCCTACGAGCAGTACTTC.

The chain recombines TRBV30 with TRBJ1-1; 7 bases are shared with TRBD1. In germline, CDR1 is GTSNPN, CDR2 SVGIG (reference sequence). The CDR3 sequence is 12 residues long. V lost 5 bases, J lost 2 bases, and 2 bases stayed unmatched. The CDR3 DNA reads as TGTGCCTGGGGGACAGTCAACACTGAAGCTTTCTTT. Translated, it gives CAWGTVNTEAFF.

The chain links TRBV11-1 to TRBJ1-2; D unclear. V was trimmed by 3 bases and J by 2 bases, leaving 10 bases between them. Germline V lookup: CDR1 SGHAT, CDR2 FQDESV (reference sequence). The CDR3 totals 14 residues. The CDR3 here is CASSFAMANYGYTF. CDR3 DNA: TGTGCCAGCAGCTTCGCGATGGCGAACTATGGCTACACCTTC.

A few counts support this clone. V is TRBV4-1 and J is TRBJ2-7, with 10 bases fitting TRBD2. The CDR3 consists of 16 residues. V lost 3 bases and J lost 2; bases outside the gene matches: 7. The germline CDR1 and CDR2 sequences are MGHRA and YSYEKL. For the CDR3, the DNA is TGCGCCAGCAGCCAGGACACCGGGACTAGCGCCTACGAGCAGTACTTC. Amino acids: CASSQDTGTSAYEQYF.

Relative to its sample, this clone is medium-sized. The J gene is TRBJ1-1, the V gene TRBV30; 7 nucleotides align to TRBD1. There are 16 residues in the CDR3. Trimming removed 2 bases from V and 8 bases from J; junction bases left unmatched: 17. Germline CDR1 and CDR2: GTSNPN and SVGIG (reference sequence). The CDR3 sequence is CAWSHRPGGPGSEAFF. The DNA for the CDR3 is TGTGCCTGGAGTCACCGGCCAGGGGGGCCGGGGTCCGAAGCTTTCTTT.

This clone was recorded a few times. This rearrangement joins TRBV9 to TRBJ1-4, with a possible D match to TRBD1 (6 bases). Trimming removed 3 bases at V and 6 bases at J, with 12 bases between. The CDR3 runs to 14 residues. Germline CDR1 SGDLS, CDR2 YYNGEE. Written as DNA, the CDR3 is TGTGCCAGCAGCGATACAGGGTTAGATGAAAAACTGTTTTTT. This gives the protein CASSDTGLDEKLFF.

This clone has just a few counts. The chain carries TRBV19 and TRBJ2-1, with 8 bases identical to TRBD2. The CDR3 has 17 residues. V lost 2 bases and J lost 4; bases outside the gene matches: 10. CDR1 and CDR2 (germline): LNHDA, SQIVND (reference sequence). CDR3 in DNA: TGTGCCAGTAGTATAACTAGCGGAGATACCCTTTACAATGAGCAGTTCTTC. Amino acids: CASSITSGDTLYNEQFF.

The genes are TRBV4-1 and TRBJ1-1, with 8 bases identical to TRBD1. Germline CDR1 is MGHRA and CDR2 is YSYEKL. Trimming at V came to 7 bases and at J to 5 bases, leaving 6 bases not matched to a gene. This CDR3 has 13 amino acids. CDR3 bases: TGCGCCAGCACTATACAGGGGGTGACTGAAGCTTTCTTT. Encoded protein: CASTIQGVTEAFF.

The chain links TRBV5-1 to TRBJ1-4; D gene ambiguous. In germline, CDR1 is SGHRS, CDR2 YFSETQ. V lost 5 bases and J lost 5, with 10 bases in between. The CDR3 covers 13 residues. CDR3 DNA sequence: TGCGCCAGCAGTCCCGGCCCGAATGAAAAACTGTTTTTT. This sequence encodes CASSPGPNEKLFF.

The sample holds a few counts of this clone. The rearrangement uses TRBV15 and TRBJ2-2, with TRBD1 matching over 8 bases. The V and J ends lost 3 bases and 4 bases, in that order; junction bases with no gene match: 13. This CDR3 is 18 amino acids long. The germline gives CDR1 LNHNV, CDR2 YYDKDF (reference sequence). The DNA of the CDR3 is TGTGCCACCAGCAGTCCCTTCCCGGGACAGGAGGTCACCGGGGAGCTGTTTTTT. This sequence encodes CATSSPFPGQEVTGELFF.